What follows describes a single TCR beta chain. The antigen is unknown. The junction had 4 bases not matched to a gene; V was cut back by 2 bases and J by 2 bases. Germline V gene sequence: CDR1 MNHEY, CDR2 SMNVEV (reference sequence). This CDR3 has 16 amino acids. The sample comes from a study of T cell responses to AZD1222 COVID-19 vaccine. Whole-study findings and limits: Unmutated variant regions are reportedly the target of nearly half of TCRs that are spike-specific.

The table came from immunoSEQ multiplex PCR; TCRdb's copy has only in-frame clones and leaves some out. The sample includes 110,000 or so clones, around 90% of them seen just once. The clonotype was recovered from an adult who received the MenACWY meningococcal vaccine as a control. V usage is TRBV27 and J usage is TRBJ1-5, with TRBD1 identical over 9 bases. The sample in question was peripheral blood, obtained 28 days after the second dose of the MenACWY control vaccine. CDR3 residues: CASSLTRTGGNQPQHF. The CDR3 nucleotides read TGTGCCAGCAGTTTAACCCGGACAGGGGGCAATCAGCCCCAGCATTTT.